The sequence of this T cell receptor beta chain was determined in a study of brain T cells in children with intractable seizures. Surgery cases with the highest brain T cell transcript signatures were chosen for sequencing. Pre-surgery treatment included at least one anti-epileptic drug. Clones were read by immunoSEQ multiplex PCR, and TCRdb kept only the in-frame ones, dropping some. The sample includes approximately 77,000 clones, about 93% seen only once; the top ten take 1.5%. The sample holds one count of this clone. As yet, its antigen is unknown. Germline V gives CDR1 SEHNR, CDR2 FQNEAQ (reference sequence). The CDR3 is 15 amino acids. The J segment lost 3 bases and the V segment lost 4 bases, leaving 7 bases of the junction unmatched. Study observations and caveats: Absence of clones before surgery may stem from lower sequencing depth.

This chain uses TRBV7-9 with TRBJ1-2; 8 nucleotides agree with TRBD1. This clonotype was obtained from a boy younger than two with tuberous sclerosis and intractable seizures. Sequences were derived from peripheral blood, sampled at surgery. CDR3 sequence reads: CASSSDRAVDYGYTF. Written as DNA, the CDR3 is TGTGCCAGCAGCTCGGACAGGGCGGTCGACTATGGCTACACCTTC.